The present T cell receptor (beta chain) was sequenced within a study of sequential checkpoint blockade in melanoma. Across the whole study: First-line arms were nivolumab then ipilimumab, or the reverse, randomized 1:1. Both treatment sequences were followed by maintenance nivolumab.

There are 15 residues in the CDR3. Trimming removed 3 bases from V and 0 bases from J; junction bases left unmatched: 4. Germline V gene lookup returns CDR1 MDHEN and CDR2 SYDVKM. Profiled with immunoSEQ multiplex PCR; TCRdb holds only in-frame clones, not every one. In the table there are approximately 10,000 clones, about 79% of which are singletons. Treatment described: randomized to nivolumab then ipilimumab (arm A) or the reverse (arm B). No patient had prior DNA-damaging chemotherapy. Live CD3+CD8+ CD19− CD56− cells were sorted from PBMCs. This clonotype was obtained from a human donor with melanoma. The specimen was CD8+ T cells sorted from blood (inferred from file names), collected from a patient given nivolumab and ipilimumab in sequence. V is TRBV28 and J is TRBJ2-7; 8 bases match TRBD2. The CDR3 protein is CASSLASGGSYEQYF. The CDR3 DNA reads as TGTGCCAGCAGTTTGGCCAGCGGGGGCTCCTACGAGCAGTACTTC.